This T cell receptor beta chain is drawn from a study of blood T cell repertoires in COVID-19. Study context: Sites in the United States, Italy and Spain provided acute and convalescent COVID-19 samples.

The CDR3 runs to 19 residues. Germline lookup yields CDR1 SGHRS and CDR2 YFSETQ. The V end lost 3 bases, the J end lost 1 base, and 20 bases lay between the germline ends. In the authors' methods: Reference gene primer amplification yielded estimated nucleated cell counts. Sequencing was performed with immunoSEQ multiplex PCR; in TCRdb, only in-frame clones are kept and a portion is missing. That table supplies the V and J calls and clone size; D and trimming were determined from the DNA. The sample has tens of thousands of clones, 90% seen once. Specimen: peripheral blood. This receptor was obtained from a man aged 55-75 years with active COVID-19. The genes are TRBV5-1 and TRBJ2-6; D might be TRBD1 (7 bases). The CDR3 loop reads CASSWAGQGVISGANVLTF. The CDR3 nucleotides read TGCGCCAGCAGCTGGGCGGGGCAGGGGGTTATTTCTGGGGCCAACGTCCTGACTTTC.